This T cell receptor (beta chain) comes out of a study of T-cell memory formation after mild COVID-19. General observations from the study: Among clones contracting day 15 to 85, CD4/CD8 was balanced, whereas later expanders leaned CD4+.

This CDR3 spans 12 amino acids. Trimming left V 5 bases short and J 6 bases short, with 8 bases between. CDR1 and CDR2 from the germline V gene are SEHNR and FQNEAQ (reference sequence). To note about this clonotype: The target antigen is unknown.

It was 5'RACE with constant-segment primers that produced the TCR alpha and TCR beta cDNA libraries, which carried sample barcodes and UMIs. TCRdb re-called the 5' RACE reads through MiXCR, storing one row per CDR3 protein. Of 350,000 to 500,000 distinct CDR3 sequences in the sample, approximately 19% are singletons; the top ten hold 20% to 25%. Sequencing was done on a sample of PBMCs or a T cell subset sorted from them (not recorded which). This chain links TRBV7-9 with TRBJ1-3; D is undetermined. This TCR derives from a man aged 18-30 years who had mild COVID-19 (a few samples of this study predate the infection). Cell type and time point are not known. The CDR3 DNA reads TGTGCCAGCAGCCCGGAGCAAAACACCATATATTTT. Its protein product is CASSPEQNTIYF.